A single sample gave rise to the 4 T cell receptor beta chains below, sequenced in a study of graft-versus-host responses after intestinal transplantation. These receptors' antigens are unknown. This table comes from immunoSEQ multiplex PCR, and its TCRdb copy is limited to in-frame clones, with some not included. Among tens of thousands of clones, approximately 80% were seen once, and the ten largest hold approximately 20%. The starting material was unstimulated CD8+ T cells sorted from spleen or lymph node cells, obtained before intestinal transplant. The receptors were gathered from a human donor who received an intestinal transplant.

V gene TRBV30 combines with J gene TRBJ1-2; TRBD1 aligns across 7 bases. Germline V lookup: CDR1 GTSNPN, CDR2 SVGIG (reference sequence). There are 13 residues in the CDR3. V was pared by 2 bases and J by 8 bases, with 8 bases of the junction left unmatched. CDR3 DNA: TGTGCCTGGAGTCTACAGGGGCTGTTCGGCTACACCTTC. Protein: CAWSLQGLFGYTF. The complete variable domain, with remaining parts taken from reference TRBV30 and TRBJ1-2, reads SQTIHQWPATLVQPVGSPLSLECTVEGTSNPNLYWYRQAAGRGLQLLFYSVGIGQISSEVPQNLSASRPQDRQFILSSKKLLLSDSGFYLCAWSLQGLFGYTFGSGTRLTVV.

The chain is built from TRBV28 and TRBJ2-7; 9 bases agree with TRBD1. Unmatched junction bases numbered 14, after V lost 7 bases and J lost 4 bases. Germline CDR1 and CDR2: MDHEN and SYDVKM. The CDR3 covers 16 residues. CDR3 loop: CASKRLETGGIYEQYF. In DNA, the CDR3 is TGTGCCAGCAAGAGGCTAGAGACAGGGGGAATTTACGAGCAGTACTTC.

The rearrangement uses TRBV6-5 and TRBJ1-4; TRBD1 might be the D (6 bases). The CDR3 sequence is 14 residues long. Trimming removed 0 bases at V and 15 bases at J, with 17 bases between. Germline CDR1 is MNHEY and CDR2 is SVGAGI. CDR3 amino acids: CASSYSGVATGLFF. The CDR3 region has the DNA TGTGCCAGCAGTTACTCTGGGGTAGCCACAGGGTTGTTTTTT.

V usage is TRBV7-6 and J usage is TRBJ2-7; 11 bases align to TRBD2. The CDR3 totals 14 residues. Germline lookup yields CDR1 SGHVS and CDR2 FNYEAQ. V shed 5 bases and J 4 bases; nucleotides not matched to a gene: 4. CDR3: CASSPGTSGYEQYF. The CDR3 nucleotides read TGTGCCAGCAGCCCCGGGACTAGCGGTTACGAGCAGTACTTC. The full variable domain, with the rest looked up from reference TRBV7-6 and TRBJ2-7, is GAGVSQSPRYKVTKRGQDVALRCDPISGHVSLYWYRQALGQGPEFLTYFNYEAQQDKSGLPNDRFSAERPEGSISTLTIQRTEQRDSAMYRCASSPGTSGYEQYFGPGTRLTVT.